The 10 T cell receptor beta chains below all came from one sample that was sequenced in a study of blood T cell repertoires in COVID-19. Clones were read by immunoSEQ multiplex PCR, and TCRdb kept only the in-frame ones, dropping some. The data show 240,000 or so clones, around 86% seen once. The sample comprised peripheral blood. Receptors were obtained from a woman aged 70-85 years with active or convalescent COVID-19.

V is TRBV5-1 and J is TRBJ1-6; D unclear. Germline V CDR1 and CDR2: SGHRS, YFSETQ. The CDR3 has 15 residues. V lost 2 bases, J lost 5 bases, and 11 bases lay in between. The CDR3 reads CASSFTGEDNSPLHF. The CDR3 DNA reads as TGCGCCAGCAGCTTTACGGGTGAGGATAATTCACCCCTCCACTTT.

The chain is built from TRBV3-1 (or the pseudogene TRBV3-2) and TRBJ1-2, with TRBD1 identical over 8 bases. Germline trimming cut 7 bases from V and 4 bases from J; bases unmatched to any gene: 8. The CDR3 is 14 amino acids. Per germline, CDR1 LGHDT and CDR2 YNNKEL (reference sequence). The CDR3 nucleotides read TGTGCCAGCACCCCGTTAACAGGGGGCTATGGCTACACCTTC. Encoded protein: CASTPLTGGYGYTF.

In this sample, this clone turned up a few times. CDR3 bases: TGTGCCAGCAGCCTATTCTACTGGACAGGCCGGGGATTGGGGGGCTACACCTTC. The encoded protein is CASSLFYWTGRGLGGYTF. The genes are TRBV13 and TRBJ1-2; 7 bases map to TRBD1. Germline V CDR1 and CDR2: PRHDT, FYEKMQ (reference sequence). CDR3 size: 18 residues. The J segment lost 8 bases and the V segment lost 5 bases, leaving 23 bases of the junction unmatched.

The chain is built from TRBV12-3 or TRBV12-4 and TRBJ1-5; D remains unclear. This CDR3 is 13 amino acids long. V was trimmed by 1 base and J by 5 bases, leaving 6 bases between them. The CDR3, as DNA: TGTGCCAGCAGTTTAGATCCGTATCAGCCCCAGCATTTT. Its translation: CASSLDPYQPQHF.

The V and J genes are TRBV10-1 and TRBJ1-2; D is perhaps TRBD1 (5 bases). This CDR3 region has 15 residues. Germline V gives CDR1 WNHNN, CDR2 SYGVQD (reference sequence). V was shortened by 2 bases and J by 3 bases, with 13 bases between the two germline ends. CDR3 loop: CASSETGEKDYGYTF. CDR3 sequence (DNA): TGCGCCAGCAGTGAGACGGGGGAGAAAGACTATGGCTACACCTTC.

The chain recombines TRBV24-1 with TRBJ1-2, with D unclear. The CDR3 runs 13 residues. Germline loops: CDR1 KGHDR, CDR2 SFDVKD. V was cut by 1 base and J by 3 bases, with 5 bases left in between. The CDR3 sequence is CATSDFPDYGYTF. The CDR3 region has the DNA TGTGCCACCAGTGATTTTCCTGACTATGGCTACACCTTC.

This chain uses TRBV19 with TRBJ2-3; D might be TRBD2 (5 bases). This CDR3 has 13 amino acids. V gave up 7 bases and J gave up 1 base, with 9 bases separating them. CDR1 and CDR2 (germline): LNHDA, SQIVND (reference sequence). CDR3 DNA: TGTGCCAGTATTTTGAGGGGCACAGATACGCAGTATTTT. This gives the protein CASILRGTDTQYF. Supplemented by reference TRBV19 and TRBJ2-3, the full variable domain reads DGGITQSPKYLFRKEGQNVTLSCEQNLNHDAMYWYRQDPGQGLRLIYYSQIVNDFQKGDIAEGYSVSREKKESFPLTVTSAQKNPTAFYLCASILRGTDTQYFGPGTRLTVL.

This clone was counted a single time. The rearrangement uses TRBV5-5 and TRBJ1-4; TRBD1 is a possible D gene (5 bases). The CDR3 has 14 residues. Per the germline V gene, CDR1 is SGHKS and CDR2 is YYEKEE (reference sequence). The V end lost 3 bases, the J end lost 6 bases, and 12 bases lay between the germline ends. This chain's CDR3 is CASSWQGGDEKLFF. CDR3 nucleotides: TGTGCCAGCAGCTGGCAGGGTGGGGATGAAAAACTGTTTTTT.

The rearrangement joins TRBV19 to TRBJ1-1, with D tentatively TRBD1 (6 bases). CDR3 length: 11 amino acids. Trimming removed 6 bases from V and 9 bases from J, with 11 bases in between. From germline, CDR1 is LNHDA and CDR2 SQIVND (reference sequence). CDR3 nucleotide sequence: TGTGCCAGTAGGGTTTGGGGGCAAGCTTTCTTT. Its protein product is CASRVWGQAFF.

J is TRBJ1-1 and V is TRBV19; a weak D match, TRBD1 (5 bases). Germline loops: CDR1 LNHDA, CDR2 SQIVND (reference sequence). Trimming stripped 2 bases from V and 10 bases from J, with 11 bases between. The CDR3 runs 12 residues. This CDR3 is CASSIYGGRAFF. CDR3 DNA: TGTGCCAGTAGTATATACGGGGGAAGAGCTTTCTTT.